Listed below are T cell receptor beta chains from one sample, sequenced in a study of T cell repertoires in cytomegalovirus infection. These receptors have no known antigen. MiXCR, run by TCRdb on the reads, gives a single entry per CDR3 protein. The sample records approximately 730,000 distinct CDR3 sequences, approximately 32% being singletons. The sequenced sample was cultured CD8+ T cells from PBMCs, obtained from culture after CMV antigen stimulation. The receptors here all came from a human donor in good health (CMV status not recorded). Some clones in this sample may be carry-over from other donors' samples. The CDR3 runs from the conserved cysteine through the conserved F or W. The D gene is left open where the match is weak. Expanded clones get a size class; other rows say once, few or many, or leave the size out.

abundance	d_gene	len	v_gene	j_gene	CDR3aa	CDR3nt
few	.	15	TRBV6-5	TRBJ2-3	CASTPGGGHTDTQYF	TGTGCCAGCACCCCGGGTGGGGGACACACAGATACGCAGTATTTT
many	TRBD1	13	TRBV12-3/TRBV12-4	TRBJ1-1	CASRSDRVTEAFF	TGTGCCAGCAGGAGCGACAGGGTCACTGAAGCTTTCTTT
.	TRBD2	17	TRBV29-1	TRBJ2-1	CSVEGLAGGFSYNEQFF	TGCAGCGTTGAGGGACTAGCGGGGGGGTTCTCCTACAATGAGCAGTTCTTC
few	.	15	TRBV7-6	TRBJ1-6	CASSLALTYNSPLHF	TGTGCCAGCAGCTTAGCCCTTACCTATAATTCACCCCTCCACTTT
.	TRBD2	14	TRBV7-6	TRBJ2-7	CASSPGTSDYEQYF	TGTGCCAGCAGTCCCGGGACTAGCGACTACGAGCAGTACTTC
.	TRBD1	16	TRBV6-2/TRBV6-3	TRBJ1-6	CASRPGTDLYNSPLHF	TGTGCCAGCAGACCTGGGACAGACCTCTATAATTCACCCCTCCACTTT
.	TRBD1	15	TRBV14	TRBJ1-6	CASSPRTGEDSPLHF	TGTGCCAGCAGCCCCCGGACAGGGGAGGATTCACCCCTCCACTTT
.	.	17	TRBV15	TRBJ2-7	CATSGPGGGMTPYEQYF	TGTGCCACCAGCGGACCCGGTGGGGGGATGACCCCCTACGAGCAGTACTTC
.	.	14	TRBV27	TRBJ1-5	CASSNQYSNQPQHF	TGTGCCAGCAGTAACCAATATAGCAATCAGCCCCAGCATTTT
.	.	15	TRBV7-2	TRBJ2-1	CASSSGVLSYNEQFF	TGTGCCAGCAGCTCGGGGGTTTTATCCTACAATGAGCAGTTCTTC